Presented here are 21 T cell receptor beta chains from one specimen sequenced in a study of glioma-infiltrating T cells after dendritic cell vaccination. This table comes from immunoSEQ multiplex PCR, and its TCRdb copy is limited to in-frame clones, with some not included. The profile shows under 130,000 clones, 81% of them singletons. The source was blood, collected before dendritic cell vaccination. Receptors were obtained from a human donor with glioblastoma.

The rearrangement links TRBV2 to TRBJ2-3; 11 positions match TRBD2. This CDR3 is built from 12 residues. The germline CDR1 and CDR2 sequences are SNHLY and FYNNEI. Germline trimming cut 6 bases from V and 11 bases from J; bases unmatched to any gene: 4. The CDR3 reads CASRSSGGEQYF. In DNA form, the CDR3 reads TGTGCCAGCAGGAGTAGCGGGGGGGAGCAGTATTTT.

This sequence joins TRBV13 and TRBJ2-1, with 10 bases aligning to TRBD2. Looked up from germline, CDR1 is PRHDT and CDR2 is FYEKMQ (reference sequence). V dropped 1 base and J dropped 7; count of bases not matched to a gene: 13. This CDR3 region has 18 residues. CDR3 amino acids: CASSLERPSGGGGNEQFF. The CDR3 DNA reads TGTGCCAGCAGCTTAGAGAGGCCTAGCGGGGGTGGTGGAAATGAGCAGTTCTTC.

This chain uses TRBV6-7 with TRBJ1-5; D gene ambiguous. TRBV6-7 counts as an open reading frame of uncertain function. V was clipped by 0 bases and J by 2 bases, with 11 bases between them. The CDR3 loop spans 16 amino acids. The CDR3 protein is CASSYSSAGRNQPQHF. For the CDR3, the DNA is TGTGCCAGCAGTTACTCGTCGGCAGGCCGCAATCAGCCCCAGCATTTT.

The chain employs TRBV6-5 and TRBJ2-7, with TRBD1 matching 8 bases. Trimming at V came to 5 bases and at J to 7 bases, leaving 10 bases not matched to a gene. CDR3 length equals 14 residues. The V gene's germline CDR1 is MNHEY and CDR2 SVGAGI. CDR3 sequence (DNA): TGTGCCAGCAGTCCCGGCAGGGGGCGAAATGAGCAGTACTTC. This codes for CASSPGRGRNEQYF.

The chain links TRBV7-2 to TRBJ1-2, with D possibly TRBD1 on 5 matching bases. Germline lookup yields CDR1 SGHTA and CDR2 FQGNSA. This CDR3 contains 16 residues. Trimming took 6 bases from V and 4 from J, leaving 21 bases between them. The CDR3 loop reads CASSIGGDALAYGYTF. For the CDR3, the DNA is TGTGCCAGCAGTATAGGAGGGGACGCCCTAGCCTATGGCTACACCTTC.

The chain is built from TRBV5-1 and TRBJ1-1; D call uncertain. The CDR3 extends over 14 amino acids. V dropped 2 bases and J dropped 0 bases, with 8 bases sitting between them. Per germline, CDR1 SGHRS and CDR2 YFSETQ. CDR3 sequence: CASSFEVMNTEAFF. The CDR3 coding sequence is TGCGCCAGCAGCTTTGAGGTTATGAACACTGAAGCTTTCTTT.

V usage is TRBV7-2 and J usage is TRBJ2-7; D perhaps matches TRBD2 (6 bases). CDR1 is SGHTA and CDR2 is FQGNSA in the germline V gene. CDR3 size: 13 residues. Trimming took 7 bases from V and 2 from J, leaving 12 bases between them. The CDR3 loop is CASMGGGAYEQYF. The DNA of the CDR3 is TGTGCCAGCATGGGGGGAGGAGCCTACGAGCAGTACTTC.

V and J are TRBV13 and TRBJ2-2, with 7 bases identical to TRBD1. The V gene's germline CDR1 is PRHDT and CDR2 FYEKMQ (reference sequence). The CDR3 runs to 18 residues. J gave up 1 base and V 2 bases, and 10 bases lay outside the gene matches. CDR3: CASSLTDRVPKNTGELFF. In nucleotides, the CDR3 is TGTGCCAGCAGCTTAACCGACAGGGTGCCGAAGAACACCGGGGAGCTGTTTTTT.

The CDR3 loop is CASQGNTEAFF. The CDR3 DNA reads as TGTGCCAGTCAGGGGAACACTGAAGCTTTCTTT. V gene TRBV13 combines with J gene TRBJ1-1, with D possibly TRBD1 on 5 matching bases. The V gene lost 9 bases and the J gene lost 1 base, with 6 bases spanning the gap. This CDR3 spans 11 amino acids. From germline, CDR1 is PRHDT and CDR2 FYEKMQ (reference sequence). The whole variable domain, filled in from reference TRBV13 and TRBJ1-1, reads AAGVIQSPRHLIKEKRETATLKCYPIPRHDTVYWYQQGPGQDPQFLISFYEKMQSDKGSIPDRFSAQQFSDYHSELNMSSLELGDSALYFCASQGNTEAFFGQGTRLTVV.

The chain joins TRBV30 to TRBJ1-2, with TRBD1 matching 7 bases. Germline V gene lookup returns CDR1 GTSNPN and CDR2 SVGIG (reference sequence). This CDR3 is built from 12 residues. V was clipped by 7 bases and J by 4 bases; unmatched bases: 6. This CDR3 is CAFPGTVYGYTF. In nucleotides, the CDR3 is TGTGCCTTCCCAGGGACAGTCTATGGCTACACCTTC.

The CDR3 sequence is CASSRFRDTQYF. The DNA for the CDR3 is TGTGCCAGTAGTAGGTTCAGGGATACGCAGTATTTT. The rearrangement uses TRBV19 and TRBJ2-3; D gene uncertain. Germline CDR1 and CDR2: LNHDA and SQIVND (reference sequence). The CDR3 consists of 12 residues. Trimming cost V 4 bases and J 6 bases, with 8 bases left between them. The whole variable domain, filled in from reference TRBV19 and TRBJ2-3, reads DGGITQSPKYLFRKEGQNVTLSCEQNLNHDAMYWYRQDPGQGLRLIYYSQIVNDFQKGDIAEGYSVSREKKESFPLTVTSAQKNPTAFYLCASSRFRDTQYFGPGTRLTVL.

This CDR3 reads CASSLPGRYGYTF. CDR3 nucleotides: TGTGCCAGCAGCCTGCCGGGGAGGTATGGCTACACCTTC. The chain joins TRBV7-2 to TRBJ1-2; D unclear. Germline CDR1 SGHTA, CDR2 FQGNSA. The CDR3 runs to 13 residues. Deletions cut 5 bases from V and 5 bases from J, with 12 bases between. Full variable domain (rest looked up from reference TRBV7-2 and TRBJ1-2): GAGVSQSPSNKVTEKGKDVELRCDPISGHTALYWYRQSLGQGLEFLIYFQGNSAPDKSGLPSDRFSAERTGGSVSTLTIQRTQQEDSAVYLCASSLPGRYGYTFGSGTRLTVV.

The V call is TRBV6-5, the J call TRBJ2-2, with D possibly being TRBD2 (7 bases). The CDR3 contains 14 residues. The germline V gene encodes CDR1 MNHEY and CDR2 SVGAGI. V dropped 10 bases and J dropped 7 bases, with 19 bases sitting between them. CDR3 region: CATRLGGRSGELFF. CDR3 nucleotide sequence: TGTGCCACCCGACTCGGGGGGCGGAGCGGGGAGCTGTTTTTT.

V gene TRBV7-2 combines with J gene TRBJ1-1; D gene ambiguous. The CDR3 length is 11 residues. V lost 9 bases to trimming and J lost 6 bases, with 11 bases between them. Germline V gene data show CDR1 as SGHTA and CDR2 as FQGNSA. The chain's CDR3 is CASSLFSEAFF. The CDR3 nucleotides read TGTGCCAGTTCCCTATTTTCTGAAGCTTTCTTT.

This clone was counted only a few times. The V and J genes are TRBV5-1 and TRBJ1-6, with D possibly TRBD1 on 5 matching bases. The germline V and J ends were trimmed by 3 bases and 6 bases, with 7 bases remaining between them. The germline V gene encodes CDR1 SGHRS and CDR2 YFSETQ. The CDR3 runs 13 residues. The CDR3 reads CASSSDSNSPLHF. The CDR3 nucleotides read TGCGCCAGCAGCTCCGACAGTAATTCACCCCTCCACTTT.

The chain is built from TRBV18 and TRBJ1-1; D ambiguous. This CDR3 comprises 15 residues. CDR1 KGHSH and CDR2 LQKENI come from the germline V gene. V lost 3 bases, J lost 1 base, and 12 bases lay in between. In nucleotides, the CDR3 is TGTGCCAGCTCACCTGATCGGGGAGCGAACACTGAAGCTTTCTTT. Its translation: CASSPDRGANTEAFF. The full variable domain, completed using reference TRBV18 and TRBJ1-1, is NAGVMQNPRHLVRRRGQEARLRCSPMKGHSHVYWYRQLPEEGLKFMVYLQKENIIDESGMPKERFSAEFPKEGPSILRIQQVVRGDSAAYFCASSPDRGANTEAFFGQGTRLTVV.

The chain carries TRBV11-3 and TRBJ2-7; TRBD1 aligns across 10 bases. V gave up 4 bases and J gave up 3 bases; unmatched junction bases: 3. The CDR3 runs to 14 residues. Germline V gives CDR1 SGHNT, CDR2 YENEEA. CDR3 sequence: CASSSRTGGYEQYF. The CDR3 region has the DNA TGTGCCAGCAGCTCCAGGACAGGGGGCTACGAGCAGTACTTC.

This sequence joins TRBV11-2 and TRBJ2-5, with 8 bases that match TRBD1. The end of the DNA aligns better with TRBJ2-7, so the J call may be wrong. This CDR3 is built from 14 residues. Germline CDR1 is SGHAT and CDR2 is FQNNGV. This chain's CDR3 is CASSTEDRAHEQYF. In nucleotides, the CDR3 is TGTGCCAGCAGCACCGAGGACAGGGCCCACGAGCAGTACTTC.

The chain couples TRBV10-3 to TRBJ2-5; 7 bases are shared with TRBD1. The germline gives CDR1 ENHRY, CDR2 SYGVKD. V gave up 7 bases and J gave up 2 bases; unmatched junction bases: 4. The CDR3 is 13 residues long. The DNA for the CDR3 is TGTGCCATCAATCCGGGACAGCAAGAGACCCAGTACTTC. Residues: CAINPGQQETQYF.

The chain is built from TRBV7-3 and TRBJ2-3; no clear D gene. V lost 3 bases to trimming and J lost 2 bases, with 3 bases between them. The germline CDR1 and CDR2 sequences are SGHTA and FQGTGA. The CDR3 runs to 12 residues. CDR3 sequence: CASSFNTDTQYF. CDR3 in DNA: TGTGCCAGCAGCTTCAACACAGATACGCAGTATTTT.

The chain recombines TRBV27 with TRBJ1-2, with 9 positions matching TRBD1. Germline V gene lookup returns CDR1 MNHEY and CDR2 SMNVEV (reference sequence). The V and J ends lost 0 bases and 3 bases, in that order; junction bases with no gene match: 2. The CDR3 is made up of 15 amino acids. CDR3 in amino acids: CASSLSGQGYYGYTF. CDR3 bases: TGTGCCAGCAGTTTATCGGGACAGGGCTACTATGGCTACACCTTC.